This TCR beta chain came from a study of blood T cell repertoires in COVID-19. Study summary: T cells, B-cell-depleted T cells, or PBMCs provided the cDNA or gDNA that served as material.

The CDR3 sequence is 15 residues long. CDR1 is LGHDT, CDR2 YNNKEL, per germline (reference sequence). V dropped 3 bases and J dropped 0 bases, with 9 bases sitting between them. Original analysis: Amplifying reference gene primers gave estimates of nucleated cell counts. The repertoire was sequenced with immunoSEQ multiplex PCR; TCRdb's copy has only in-frame clones and lacks some. V and J calls plus clone size are reproduced from that table; the DNA served to infer D and trimming. Counted here are approximately 170,000 clones, approximately 86% occurring once; the ten biggest clones make up more than 7.5%.

This receptor was taken from a man aged 45-60 years with active or convalescent COVID-19. The chain combines TRBV3-1 (or the pseudogene TRBV3-2) with TRBJ2-1; D is uncertain. Material: peripheral blood. CDR3 nucleotides: TGTGCCAGCAGCCAGAGGCAGAACTCCTACAATGAGCAGTTCTTC. Protein product: CASSQRQNSYNEQFF.